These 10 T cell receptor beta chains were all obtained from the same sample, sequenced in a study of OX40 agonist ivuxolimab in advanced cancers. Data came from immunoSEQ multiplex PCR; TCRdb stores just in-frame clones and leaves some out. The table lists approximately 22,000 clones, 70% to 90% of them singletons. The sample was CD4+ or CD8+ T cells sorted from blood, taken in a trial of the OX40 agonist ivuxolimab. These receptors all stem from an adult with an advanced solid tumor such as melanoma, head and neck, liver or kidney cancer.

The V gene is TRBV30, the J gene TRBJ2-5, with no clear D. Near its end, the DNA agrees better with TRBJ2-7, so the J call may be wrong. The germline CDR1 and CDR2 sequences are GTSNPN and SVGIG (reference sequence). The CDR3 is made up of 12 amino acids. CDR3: CAWSPTAPEQYF. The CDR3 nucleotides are TGTGCCTGGAGTCCCACTGCGCCCGAGCAGTACTTC.

The CDR3 region is CASSYTSGFYEQYF. The CDR3 nucleotides are TGTGCCAGCAGTTACACTAGCGGGTTTTACGAGCAGTACTTC. J is TRBJ2-7 and V is TRBV6-6, with 9 bases matching TRBD2. V lost 2 bases, J lost 4 bases, and 3 bases stayed unmatched. Germline assignment: CDR1 MNHNY and CDR2 SVGAGI (reference sequence). The CDR3 extends over 14 amino acids.

In DNA form, the CDR3 reads TGTGCCAGCAGCTTAGAGAGGCCCTCCCTGGAGGGGAGGGGGACTGAAGCTTTCTTT. Translation: CASSLERPSLEGRGTEAFF. The genes are TRBV7-8 and TRBJ1-1, with a possible D match to TRBD1 (6 bases). Trimming cost V 1 base and J 5 bases, with 26 bases left between them. Per the germline V gene, CDR1 is SGHVS and CDR2 is FQNEAQ. This CDR3 comprises 19 residues.

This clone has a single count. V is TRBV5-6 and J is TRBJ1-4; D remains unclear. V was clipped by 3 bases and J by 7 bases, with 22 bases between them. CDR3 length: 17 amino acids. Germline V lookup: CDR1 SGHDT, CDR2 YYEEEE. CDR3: CASSSAPSLPRGEKLFF. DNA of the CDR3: TGTGCCAGCAGCTCCGCACCCTCCCTACCACGGGGTGAAAAACTGTTTTTT.

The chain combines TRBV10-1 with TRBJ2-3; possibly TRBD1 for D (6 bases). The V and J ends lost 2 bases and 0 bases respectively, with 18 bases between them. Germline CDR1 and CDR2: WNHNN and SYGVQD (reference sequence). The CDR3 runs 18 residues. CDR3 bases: TGCGCCAGCAGTGAGACTACAGGGCAGCCGCTTAGCACAGATACGCAGTATTTT. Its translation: CASSETTGQPLSTDTQYF.

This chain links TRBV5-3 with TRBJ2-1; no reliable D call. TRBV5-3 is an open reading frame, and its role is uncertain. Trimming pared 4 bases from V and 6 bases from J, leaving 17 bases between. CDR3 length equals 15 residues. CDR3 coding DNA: TGTGCCAGAAGCCCAGATCAAGGTTTACGCAATGAGCAGTTCTTC. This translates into CARSPDQGLRNEQFF.

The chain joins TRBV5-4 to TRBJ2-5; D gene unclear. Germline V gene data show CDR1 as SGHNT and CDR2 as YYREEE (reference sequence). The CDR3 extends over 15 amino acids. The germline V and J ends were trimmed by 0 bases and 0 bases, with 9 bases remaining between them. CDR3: CASSLGSSYQETQYF. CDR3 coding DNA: TGTGCCAGCAGCTTGGGCAGCTCCTACCAAGAGACCCAGTACTTC. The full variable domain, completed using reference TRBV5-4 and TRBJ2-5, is ETGVTQSPTHLIKTRGQQVTLRCSSQSGHNTVSWYQQALGQGPQFIFQYYREEENGRGNFPPRFSGLQFPNYSSELNVNALELDDSALYLCASSLGSSYQETQYFGPGTRLLVL.

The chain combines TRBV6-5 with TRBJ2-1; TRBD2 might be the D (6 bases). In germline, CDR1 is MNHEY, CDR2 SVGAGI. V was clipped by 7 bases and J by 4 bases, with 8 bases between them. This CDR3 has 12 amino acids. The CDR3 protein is CASIGGYNEQFF. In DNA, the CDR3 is TGTGCCAGCATCGGAGGGTACAATGAGCAGTTCTTC.

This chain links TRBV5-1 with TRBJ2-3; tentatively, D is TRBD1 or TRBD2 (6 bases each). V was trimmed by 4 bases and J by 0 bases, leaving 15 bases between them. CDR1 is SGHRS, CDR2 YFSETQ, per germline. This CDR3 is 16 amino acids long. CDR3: CASSGITGTSTDTQYF. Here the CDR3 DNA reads TGCGCCAGCAGCGGAATTACAGGGACTAGCACAGATACGCAGTATTTT. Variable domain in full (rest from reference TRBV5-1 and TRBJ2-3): KAGVTQTPRYLIKTRGQQVTLSCSPISGHRSVSWYQQTPGQGLQFLFEYFSETQRNKGNFPGRFSGRQFSNSRSEMNVSTLELGDSALYLCASSGITGTSTDTQYFGPGTRLTVL.

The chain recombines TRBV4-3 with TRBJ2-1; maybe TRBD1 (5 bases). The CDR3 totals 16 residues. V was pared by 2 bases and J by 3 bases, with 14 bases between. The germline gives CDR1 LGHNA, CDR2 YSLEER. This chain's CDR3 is CASSQIRGPDYNEQFF. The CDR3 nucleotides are TGCGCCAGCAGCCAAATAAGGGGTCCCGACTACAATGAGCAGTTCTTC.